The 3 T cell receptor beta chains below were found in one sample sequenced in a study of CD8 T cells in ankylosing spondylitis. MiXCR, applied by TCRdb to the 5' RACE reads, yields one record per CDR3 protein. The repertoire includes approximately 150,000 distinct CDR3 sequences, more than 15% of them detected once, and 30% to 35% sits in the top ten. Antigens of these TCRs are unknown. Study-wide findings and caveats: Within ankylosing spondylitis blood, a TCR beta motif made up of fewer than ten highly homologous variants appeared to be characteristic.

Input material: blood, either unsorted or a sorted T cell fraction (not recorded which). The source of these receptors is a male donor with ankylosing spondylitis.

This chain uses TRBV6-5 with TRBJ2-7; D remains ambiguous. This CDR3 comprises 14 residues. Trimming pared 0 bases from V and 6 bases from J, leaving 12 bases between. In germline, CDR1 is MNHEY, CDR2 SVGAGI. The CDR3 reads CASSYSMELGEQYF. CDR3 DNA sequence: TGTGCCAGCAGTTACTCCATGGAGCTAGGCGAGCAGTACTTC.

V is TRBV28 and J is TRBJ2-2; TRBD1 is a possible D gene (6 bases). Germline V CDR1 and CDR2: MDHEN, SYDVKM. This CDR3 is built from 15 residues. The germline V and J ends were trimmed by 7 bases and 1 base, with 13 bases remaining between them. The CDR3 is CASNPGRGNTGELFF. CDR3 in DNA: TGTGCCAGCAACCCCGGCAGGGGGAACACCGGGGAGCTGTTTTTT.

The chain links TRBV24-1 to TRBJ2-7; D possibly corresponds to TRBD2 (6 bases). V was pared by 4 bases and J by 6 bases, with 9 bases between. This CDR3 has 12 amino acids. Germline lookup yields CDR1 KGHDR and CDR2 SFDVKD. For the CDR3, the DNA is TGTGCCACCAGTGAATCCGGGGGCGAGCAGTACTTC. Translating gives CATSESGGEQYF.